The 4 T cell receptor beta chains below were found in one sample sequenced in a study of blood T cell repertoires in COVID-19. Sequenced by immunoSEQ multiplex PCR; TCRdb stores in-frame clones only, minus some. The repertoire holds around 300,000 clones, 88% seen once, with around 2.9% in the top ten. The specimen sequenced was PBMCs or T cells enriched from blood (not recorded which). The receptors come from a woman aged 50 to 60 who had recovered from COVID-19.

V and J are TRBV7-2 and TRBJ2-1; 9 positions agree with TRBD2. Per germline, CDR1 SGHTA and CDR2 FQGNSA. V shed 3 bases, J shed 10 bases, and the junction held 1 base outside the gene matches. The CDR3 contains 12 residues. This CDR3 reads CASSLTSGEQFF. CDR3 coding DNA: TGTGCCAGCAGCTTGACTAGCGGAGAGCAGTTCTTC. The full variable domain, its missing parts supplied by reference TRBV7-2 and TRBJ2-1, is GAGVSQSPSNKVTEKGKDVELRCDPISGHTALYWYRQSLGQGLEFLIYFQGNSAPDKSGLPSDRFSAERTGGSVSTLTIQRTQQEDSAVYLCASSLTSGEQFFGPGTRLTVL.

This clone was seen only a few times. J is TRBJ1-6 and V is TRBV6-5; D unclear. Deletions cut 4 bases from V and 6 bases from J, with 10 bases between. Germline assignment: CDR1 MNHEY and CDR2 SVGAGI. CDR3 size: 14 residues. CDR3 nucleotides: TGTGCCAGCAGTTCGACAACCCGTAATTCACCCCTCCACTTT. It yields the protein CASSSTTRNSPLHF.

The chain joins TRBV5-6 to TRBJ2-5; 10 bases agree with TRBD2. V trimming: 0 bases; J trimming: 5 bases; junction bases outside the gene matches: 4. Germline loops: CDR1 SGHDT, CDR2 YYEEEE. This CDR3 has 15 residues. The CDR3 is CASSLVVAGGETQYF. CDR3 sequence (DNA): TGTGCCAGCAGCTTGGTCGTAGCGGGAGGCGAGACCCAGTACTTC.

The CDR3 region is CASSPYRVGNEQFF. In DNA form, the CDR3 reads TGTGCCAGCAGTCCCTACAGGGTGGGCAATGAGCAGTTCTTC. The V gene is TRBV27, the J gene TRBJ2-1; D may be TRBD1 (6 bases). V was cut by 5 bases and J by 6 bases, with 14 bases left in between. Germline-derived CDR1 and CDR2 are MNHEY and SMNVEV (reference sequence). The CDR3 is 14 residues long.